The source of this T cell receptor beta chain is a study of shared clonotypes between healthy human individuals. Clones were read by immunoSEQ multiplex PCR, and TCRdb kept only the in-frame ones, dropping some. This sample carries some 2 million clones, just under 95% of them seen once, and the ten largest clones take around 1.1%. Naive CD8 cells were CD45RO-negative, positively selected for CCR7, excluding terminally differentiated effector memory CD45RA+ cells. Germline loops: CDR1 LGHNA, CDR2 YNFKEQ. The length of the CDR3 is 19 residues. V was shortened by 0 bases and J by 4 bases, with 25 bases between the two germline ends.

The specimen was naive CD8+ T cells sorted from blood. This chain links TRBV4-2 with TRBJ2-7, with D maybe TRBD2 (5 bases). This clonotype was sampled from a man younger than 35 in good health. CDR3 amino acids: CASSQEISLADRFAYEQYF. The CDR3 region has the DNA TGTGCCAGCAGCCAAGAAATTTCGCTAGCAGACCGCTTCGCTTACGAGCAGTACTTC.